This TCR beta chain comes out of a study of PD-1 blockade in classical Hodgkin lymphoma. In germline, CDR1 is SGHTA, CDR2 FQGNSA. The CDR3 has 15 amino acids. The V gene lost 0 bases and the J gene lost 4 bases, with 9 bases spanning the gap. Relapse was seen in all patients after autologous stem cell transplantation, and brentuximab vedotin exposure was variable. Findings and limits, study-wide: Similar baseline diversity was found in complete responders and newly diagnosed patients.

Profiled with immunoSEQ multiplex PCR; TCRdb holds only in-frame clones, not every one. The table shows around 20,000 clones, with roughly 77% occurring only once. Comments on this clone: The antigen is unknown.

Here the sequenced sample was peripheral blood mononuclear cells (PBMCs), taken before the second cycle of nivolumab. The sequence was collected from a human donor with classical Hodgkin lymphoma. The V gene is TRBV7-2, the J gene TRBJ1-4; no clear D. CDR3 amino acids: CASSLAWGGNEKLFF. CDR3 DNA: TGTGCCAGCAGCTTAGCGTGGGGAGGTAATGAAAAACTGTTTTTT.